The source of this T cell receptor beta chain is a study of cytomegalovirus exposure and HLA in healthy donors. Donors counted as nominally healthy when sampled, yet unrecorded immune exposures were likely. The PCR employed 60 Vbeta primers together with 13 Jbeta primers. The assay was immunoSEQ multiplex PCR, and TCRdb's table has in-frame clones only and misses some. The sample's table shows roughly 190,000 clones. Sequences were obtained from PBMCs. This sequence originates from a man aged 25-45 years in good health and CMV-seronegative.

CDR3 sequence: CASSQTGGSGNTIYF. CDR3 nucleotide sequence: TGTGCCAGTAGCCAGACAGGGGGCTCTGGAAACACCATATATTTT. V usage is TRBV19 and J usage is TRBJ1-3, with TRBD1 identical over 9 bases. CDR1 and CDR2 (germline): LNHDA, SQIVND (reference sequence). With 6 bases clipped from V and 0 bases from J, the junction kept 3 bases outside the gene matches. This CDR3 contains 15 residues.